This T cell receptor beta chain appears in the sequencing data of a study of shared clonotypes between healthy human individuals. This clone came up once. Its antigen is as yet unknown. General observations from the study: Rarefaction revealed incomplete sorted-subset sequencing despite large depth.

Terminally differentiated effector memory CD45RA+ cells were excluded by CCR7 positive selection of CD45RO-negative cells. The ends were cut back, 5 bases at V and 4 bases at J, with 11 bases in the middle. Germline V gives CDR1 MNHNY, CDR2 SVGAGI (reference sequence). There are 13 residues in the CDR3. TCRdb keeps only in-frame clones here, not all; method: immunoSEQ multiplex PCR. The sample shows roughly 770,000 clones, approximately 96% of them seen only once. The clonotype originates from a man aged 25-45 years in good health. The sequenced sample consisted of naive CD8+ T cells sorted from blood. J is TRBJ2-5 and V is TRBV6-6, with D possibly being TRBD1 (6 bases). The CDR3 protein is CASSRGQLETQYF. CDR3 sequence (DNA): TGTGCCAGCAGTCGGGGACAATTAGAGACCCAGTACTTC.